Detailed here is one TCR beta chain. This entry belongs to a study of OX40 agonist ivuxolimab in advanced cancers. Method: immunoSEQ multiplex PCR; TCRdb's copy keeps in-frame clones and lacks some. The data contain about 73,000 clones, around nine tenths of them seen just once; the ten biggest clones take up around 0.8%. Trimming took off 4 bases at V and 6 bases at J, with 9 bases between the two ends. The length of the CDR3 is 11 residues. Germline assignment: CDR1 SQVTM and CDR2 ANQGSEA. This chain uses TRBV29-1 with TRBJ1-2; maybe TRBD1 (5 bases). The input for sequencing was CD4+ or CD8+ T cells sorted from blood, taken in a trial of the OX40 agonist ivuxolimab. This receptor was identified in an adult with an advanced solid tumor such as melanoma, head and neck, liver or kidney cancer. This CDR3 reads CSVAKGHGYTF. In nucleotides, the CDR3 is TGCAGCGTTGCTAAGGGACATGGCTACACCTTC.